This T cell receptor beta chain is drawn from a study of T cell responses to AZD1222 COVID-19 vaccine. A word on this clone: The target antigen is unknown.

Profiling relied on immunoSEQ multiplex PCR, and the TCRdb table lists in-frame clones only, not all of them. The repertoire holds approximately 24,000 clones, roughly 85% seen once, with 2.5% to 3% in the top ten. CDR3 length: 13 amino acids. Losses at the gene ends were 4 bases for V and 7 bases for J; bases not matched to a gene: 3. CDR1 and CDR2 (germline): LNHDA, SQIVND (reference sequence). Study findings and constraints: The donor cohort was predominantly white British with a female majority, and clonal diversity may have been underestimated. Seropositivity was recorded at baseline in only 6 or 7 AZD1222 recipients. Compared with day 0, the breadth and depth of the Spike-specific TCR repertoire rose significantly after two doses of AZD1222.

Analyses pooled second doses at about 4 or about 12 weeks. Here the sequenced sample was peripheral blood, taken 28 days after the second AZD1222 dose. The rearrangement links TRBV19 to TRBJ1-5, with 8 bases matching TRBD1. The TCR originated in an adult who received the AZD1222 COVID-19 vaccine. CDR3 region: CASSTGGSQPQHF. CDR3 in DNA: TGTGCCAGTAGTACAGGGGGCAGCCAGCCCCAGCATTTT.